This TCR beta chain was recorded in a study of T cells in Graves' hyperthyroidism and ophthalmopathy. The overall study: Staff took peripheral blood when the initial diagnosis was made, before any treatment began.

Germline CDR1 is ENHRY and CDR2 is SYGVKD. The V and J ends lost 6 bases and 6 bases respectively, with 15 bases between them. This CDR3 is built from 13 residues. The TCR beta CDR3 regions underwent amplification using RNA transcripts as the source. The HTBI primer set was used in a first-round RT-PCR of the TCR CDR3. TCRdb reprocessed the multiplex PCR reads with MiXCR, giving one entry per CDR3 protein. Among about 640,000 distinct CDR3 sequences listed, less than 25% were seen once. Exclusions: uncontrolled infection, other autoimmune disease, pregnancy, lactation. The sequence was obtained from a man aged 25-40 years with Graves' ophthalmopathy. J is TRBJ2-7 and V is TRBV10-3; possibly TRBD1 for D (5 bases). Material for sequencing was blood. In DNA form, the CDR3 reads TGTGCCATCAGAAACCCTCAGGGATCCGAGCAGTACTTC. It codes for CAIRNPQGSEQYF.